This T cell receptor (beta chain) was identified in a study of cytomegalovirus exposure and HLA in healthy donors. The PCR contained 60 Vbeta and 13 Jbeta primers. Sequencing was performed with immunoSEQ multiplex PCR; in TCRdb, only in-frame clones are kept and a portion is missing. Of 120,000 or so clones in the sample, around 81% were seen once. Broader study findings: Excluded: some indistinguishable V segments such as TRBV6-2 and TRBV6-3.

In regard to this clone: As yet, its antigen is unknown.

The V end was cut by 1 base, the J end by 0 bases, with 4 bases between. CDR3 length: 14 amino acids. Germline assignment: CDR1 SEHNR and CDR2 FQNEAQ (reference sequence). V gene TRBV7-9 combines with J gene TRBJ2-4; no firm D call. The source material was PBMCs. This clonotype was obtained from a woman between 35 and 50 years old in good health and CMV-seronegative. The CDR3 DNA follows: TGTGCCAGCAGCTTAGAGCTAGCCAAAAACATTCAGTACTTC. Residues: CASSLELAKNIQYF. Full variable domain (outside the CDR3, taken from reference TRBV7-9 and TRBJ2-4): DTGVSQNPRHKITKRGQNVTFRCDPISEHNRLYWYRQTLGQGPEFLTYFQNEAQLEKSRLLSDRFSAERPKGSFSTLEIQRTEQGDSAMYLCASSLELAKNIQYFGAGTRLSVL.